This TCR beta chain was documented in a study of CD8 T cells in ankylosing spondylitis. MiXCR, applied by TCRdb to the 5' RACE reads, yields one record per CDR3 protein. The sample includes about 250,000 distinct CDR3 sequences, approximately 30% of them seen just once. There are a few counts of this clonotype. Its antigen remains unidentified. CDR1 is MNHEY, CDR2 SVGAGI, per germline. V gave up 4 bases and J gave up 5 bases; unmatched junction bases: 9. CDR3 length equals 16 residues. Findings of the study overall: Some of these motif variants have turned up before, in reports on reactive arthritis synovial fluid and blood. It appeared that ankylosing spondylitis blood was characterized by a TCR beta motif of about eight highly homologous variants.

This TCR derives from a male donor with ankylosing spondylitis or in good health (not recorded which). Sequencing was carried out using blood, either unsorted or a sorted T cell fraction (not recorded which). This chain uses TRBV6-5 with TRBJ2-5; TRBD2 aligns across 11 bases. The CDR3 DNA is TGTGCCAGCAGTTCCAGGGTAGCGGGGGGGCAGGAGACCCAGTACTTC. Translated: CASSSRVAGGQETQYF.